This T cell receptor (beta chain) was identified during a study of naive and memory T cell subsets. CMV status came from CD4+ IFNgamma after overnight CMV lysate stimulation. General study findings and limits: Expression changes during T cell differentiation may affect RNA-based TCR counts. Over 95% of naive TCR sequences appeared only once after error correction, unlike memory subsets.

The beta constant-region primer was an equimolar mix of two oligonucleotides covering TRBC1 and TRBC2. TCRdb used MiXCR to reprocess the UMI-ligation and nested PCR reads, holding one entry per CDR3 protein. The sample yields 130,000 to 150,000 distinct CDR3 sequences, approximately 15% seen once. This clonotype showed up just a few times. Its cognate antigen is unknown. CDR3 size: 14 residues. Germline loops: CDR1 SGHRS, CDR2 YFSETQ. Germline trimming cut 4 bases from V and 6 bases from J; bases unmatched to any gene: 6. The receptor was derived from a human donor in good health. This chain uses TRBV5-1 with TRBJ2-7, with 11 bases identical to TRBD1. The source material was naive CD4+ T cells from blood. In DNA form, the CDR3 reads TGCGCCAGCAGCCCCGGGACAGGGGGTACCGAGCAGTACTTC. It codes for CASSPGTGGTEQYF.